The TCR beta chain described here comes from a study of blood T cells in healthy people across ages (dated by TCRdb to the mid-2010s). About the investigation overall: Template switching captured roughly one uniquely barcoded TCR beta cDNA molecule per two T cells in model experiments. Using deep sequencing normalized with unique cDNA molecular identifiers, the study measured how TCR beta repertoire diversity changes with age. The donors were split into four age groups: young (average 16 years), middle-aged (roughly 39), aged (62) and long-lived (roughly 77). Two additional independent replicas of 1 million unique cDNA reads from the same blood draw were analyzed for two donors (one aged 18 to 30 and one aged 80 or older). Study-wide findings and limitations: The percentage of naive T cells measured by flow cytometry correlated strongly with observed TCR beta diversity. Estimates of total diversity from one million sequenced T cells were regarded as lower bounds and underestimates. Observed TCR beta diversity per million T cells fell roughly linearly with age, and a significant reduction was already apparent by age roughly 40. The long-lived group showed more naive CD4+ T cells, fewer expanded clones and increased TCR diversity than the aged group, suggesting age selection. Since profiling was done on bulk unsorted PBMCs, naive and antigen-experienced compartments could not be conclusively compared. Donor CMV infection status was unknown, potentially confounding age-related changes in expanded clonotypes.

The library was made by 5' RACE. Sequencing took place on an Illumina HiSeq 2500. A second PCR of roughly 7 to 11 cycles was performed with a sample-barcoded 5' primer and a J-beta primer mix. Each TCR beta cDNA molecule received a unique molecular identifier from a template-switch 5' adaptor carrying 12 random nucleotides. At least 2.5 million CDR3-containing paired-end reads were obtained from each sample. All of the RNA was converted into first-strand cDNA using the Mint cDNA synthesis kit, with a TRBC-specific oligonucleotide serving as the primer. All cDNA was treated with uracil-DNA glycosylase and then went through a first 18-cycle PCR with the universal primers M1SS and BC2_uni_R. Under the source paper's analysis protocol: For normalization, 1 million high-quality reads, each with a distinct molecular identifier, were randomly selected from each sample. Reads with shared molecular identifiers were discarded instead of being binned into consensus sequences. MiTCR, with a Q25 quality threshold and the strictest error-elimination algorithm, was used for CDR3 identification, clonotype clustering and error correction. A nonparametric unseen species model using Euler transformation provided a lower-bound estimate of total TCR beta diversity. TCRdb handled the public reads itself, with Q25 trimming in fastp and clone calling in MiXCR, and kept productive beta chains. Duplicate CDR3 protein sequences are folded into a single record with the most common DNA and genes. What appears here as the V and J calls and clone size reflects TCRdb's work, not the paper's. A total of a few hundred thousand distinct CDR3 sequences appear in this sample, about 27% of them only once. The ten top clones hold under 4.5% of the sample.

Ends trimmed: V by 7 bases, J by 6 bases; bases unmatched to a gene: 9. The CDR3 goes from the cysteine to the phenylalanine over 15 residues. Only the CDR3 region is kept as DNA, spanning 45 bases read in frame from base 1. The table lists this clonotype with a few counts. This receptor's antigen is unknown. No base quality information exists; no much larger clone differs at one position. The donors were a few dozen Caucasian individuals from Russia, aged about 6 to 100 years, who were systemically healthy. About 9.8 milliliters of peripheral blood were drawn from each donor into EDTA-treated Vacutainer tubes. PBMCs were isolated by Ficoll-Paque density-gradient centrifugation, with at least 6 million obtained per sample. Trizol reagent was used to extract total RNA from PBMCs, with at least 6 micrograms per sample. For every donor, an aliquot of PBMCs went through flow cytometry to measure the percentages of naive CD45RAhigh/CD27high T cells.

These same records also appear under a second study, on T cells of mothers and their children. Per the second study: Nine systemically healthy Caucasian individuals, comprising three mothers and their six children, were included as donors. cDNA synthesis used all of the extracted RNA, with 1.5 ug of RNA in each 15 ul reaction. In the second PCR, the M1S primer added sample barcodes and 2-4 random nucleotides. More than 8 million TCR beta CDR3 reads were obtained from each mother, and about 3 million reads were obtained from each child. In both related and unrelated pairs, thymic selection shapes the output of TCR recombination in a similar way, with inherited differences having only a minor effect. Normalized repertoire overlap was always slightly but never significantly higher in related than unrelated mother-child pairs. Persistent microchimeric T cell clones were not detected, at a sensitivity of approximately 98 clones per million clonotypes. To look for features that set related mother-child pairs apart from unrelated individuals, the researchers ran deep NGS to compare the TCR beta repertoires of mothers and children. On average, the children were roughly 10 +/- 4 years old, while the mothers were roughly 40 +/- 4 years old. After adapters were ligated using NEBNext reagents, the libraries underwent 100+100 nt paired-end sequencing on an Illumina HiSeq 2000. To prevent cross-contamination, the mother and child libraries were prepared a month apart and were sequenced in separate runs. Each donor had between roughly 450,000 and 2,300,000 distinct TCR beta clonotypes identified. Naive TCR beta clonotypes were estimated from low-frequency clonotypes matched to each donor's FACS-determined naive share, without sorting.

This receptor was taken from a boy aged 2 to 9 in good health. Here the chain combines TRBV12-3 or TRBV12-4 and TRBJ2-4; 10 bases in the middle match TRBD2. The specimen was blood. CDR3 protein: CASTVIRTSGNIQYF. The sequenced DNA: TGTGCCAGCACCGTGATAAGGACTAGCGGAAACATTCAGTACTTC.